These T cell receptor beta chains were read from a single sample in a study of blood T cell repertoires in COVID-19. The data were produced by immunoSEQ multiplex PCR, yet TCRdb's version contains in-frame clones alone and is incomplete. Altogether 160,000 or so clones are present, 85% to 95% being singletons, with the ten largest covering roughly 2%. Sequencing was done on a sample of peripheral blood. The source is an older woman with COVID-19, enrolled during active disease. Each CDR3 is given with its conserved first and last residue. Fields, in order: V gene, clone size, D gene, J gene, CDR3 protein, CDR3 DNA. A D gene is named only where the DNA matches it firmly. Size values are once, few and many counts, or a class for expanded clones, and some rows have none.

TRBV4-1	.	.	TRBJ2-7	CASSQDRGRFEQYF	TGCGCCAGCAGCCAAGACAGGGGAAGGTTCGAGCAGTACTTC
TRBV6-2/TRBV6-3	.	TRBD1	TRBJ1-2	CASSRTGTYGYTF	TGTGCCAGCAGCAGGACAGGGACCTATGGCTACACCTTC
TRBV5-1	.	.	TRBJ1-1	CASSLGGQAIRNTEAFF	TGCGCCAGCAGCTTGGGCGGGCAGGCGATCAGGAACACTGAAGCTTTCTTT
TRBV7-2	.	TRBD2	TRBJ2-3	CASSLGAGTSGGRTDTQYF	TGTGCCAGCAGCTTAGGGGCCGGGACTAGCGGGGGACGCACAGATACGCAGTATTTT
TRBV19	.	TRBD1	TRBJ2-1	CASTRDRGYNEQFF	TGTGCCAGTACCCGGGACAGGGGTTACAATGAGCAGTTCTTC
TRBV5-1	.	TRBD1	TRBJ2-7	CASRRWTGGQDEQYF	TGCGCCAGCAGGCGATGGACAGGGGGACAAGACGAGCAGTACTTC
TRBV10-3	.	.	TRBJ1-6	CAISESAQPGAPLHF	TGTGCCATCAGTGAGTCGGCACAGCCTGGGGCTCCCCTCCACTTT
TRBV5-1	.	.	TRBJ2-3	CASSLGRQVQDTQYF	TGCGCCAGCAGCTTGGGAAGACAGGTTCAAGATACGCAGTATTTT
TRBV9	.	TRBD1	TRBJ1-1	CASSAGQGRSEAFF	TGTGCCAGCAGCGCCGGACAGGGTCGCTCTGAAGCTTTCTTT
TRBV11-3	.	.	TRBJ2-1	CASSKDRSTSYNEQFF	TGTGCCAGCAGCAAAGACAGGAGTACCTCCTACAATGAGCAGTTCTTC
TRBV4-1	.	TRBD1	TRBJ1-1	CASSQERDRDTEAFF	TGCGCCAGCAGCCAAGAACGGGACAGGGACACTGAAGCTTTCTTT
TRBV5-5	.	TRBD1	TRBJ1-2	CASSQKFRDRGEVDTF	TGTGCCAGCAGCCAGAAATTCCGGGACAGGGGAGAAGTGGACACCTTC
TRBV7-8	.	TRBD2	TRBJ2-7	CASSTSGAQTWEQYF	TGTGCCAGCAGCACCAGCGGGGCGCAGACATGGGAGCAGTACTTC
TRBV5-1	once	.	TRBJ2-1	CASSLASGSGYNEQFF	TGCGCCAGCAGCTTGGCGTCGGGGTCGGGATACAATGAGCAGTTCTTC
TRBV18	.	TRBD1	TRBJ2-7	CASSPGTGPYEQYF	TGTGCCAGCTCACCCGGGACAGGCCCCTACGAGCAGTACTTC
TRBV5-1	once	TRBD2	TRBJ2-1	CASSTPGLSYNEQFF	TGCGCCAGCAGTACCCCGGGACTATCTTACAATGAGCAGTTCTTC
TRBV19	.	.	TRBJ2-6	CASSSYSGANVLTF	TGTGCCAGTAGTTCCTACTCTGGGGCCAACGTCCTGACTTTC
TRBV18	.	.	TRBJ1-6	CASSPRAINSPLHF	TGTGCCAGCTCACCACGTGCTATTAATTCACCCCTCCACTTT
TRBV7-2	.	TRBD2	TRBJ2-1	CASSSGTSRPGPNEQFF	TGTGCCAGCAGTTCCGGGACTAGCCGTCCCGGCCCCAATGAGCAGTTCTTC
TRBV10-1	.	TRBD1	TRBJ1-5	CASSGSVQGAVIIQPQHF	TGCGCCAGCAGTGGATCGGTTCAGGGGGCGGTAATCATTCAGCCCCAGCATTTT
TRBV4-2	.	.	TRBJ1-3	CASSQPGGLGNTIYF	TGTGCCAGCAGCCAGCCGGGGGGTTTGGGAAACACCATATATTTT
TRBV7-2	.	TRBD2	TRBJ2-3	CASSSSGERTDTQYF	TGTGCCAGCAGTTCAAGCGGGGAGCGCACAGATACGCAGTATTTT
TRBV19	.	.	TRBJ2-7	CASSMESPSSYEQYF	TGTGCCAGTAGTATGGAGTCACCGAGCTCCTACGAGCAGTACTTC
TRBV4-3	.	.	TRBJ2-2	CASSQDRGPGELFF	TGCGCCAGCAGCCAAGACCGAGGTCCCGGGGAGCTGTTTTTT
TRBV29-1	few	.	TRBJ1-5	CSVSWGVNQPQHF	TGCAGCGTTAGTTGGGGGGTTAATCAGCCCCAGCATTTT
TRBV5-1	.	TRBD1	TRBJ1-2	CASSSGRGQGARGYTF	TGCGCCAGCAGCTCCGGCCGTGGACAGGGGGCTAGGGGCTACACCTTC
TRBV11-2	.	.	TRBJ2-2	CASSSGGGTGELFF	TGTGCCAGCAGCTCCGGGGGAGGCACCGGGGAGCTGTTTTTT
TRBV6-2/TRBV6-3	.	.	TRBJ1-5	CASSYGVTDQPQHF	TGTGCCAGCAGTTACGGAGTGACGGATCAGCCCCAGCATTTT
TRBV19	.	.	TRBJ1-2	CASTPGGDNYGYTF	TGTGCCAGTACACCAGGAGGAGATAACTATGGCTACACCTTC
TRBV15	.	TRBD1	TRBJ1-3	CATSRGGTAGGNTIYF	TGTGCCACCAGCAGAGGGGGGACAGCGGGTGGAAACACCATATATTTT
TRBV28	.	.	TRBJ2-7	CASSSGVGGRYEQYF	TGTGCCAGCAGTTCCGGGGTGGGGGGAAGGTACGAGCAGTACTTC
TRBV19	.	TRBD2	TRBJ2-5	CASSVMRGGKETQYF	TGTGCCAGTAGCGTCATGCGCGGGGGAAAAGAGACCCAGTACTTC
TRBV2	.	TRBD1	TRBJ1-4	CASSLLRDRPTNEKLFF	TGTGCCAGCAGTCTCCTTCGGGACAGGCCAACTAATGAAAAACTGTTTTTT
TRBV4-3	.	TRBD2	TRBJ2-1	CASSQDPAGGYNEQFF	TGCGCCAGCAGCCAAGATCCGGCGGGGGGCTACAATGAGCAGTTCTTC
TRBV10-1	.	TRBD2	TRBJ2-1	CASSESRCGGSYNEQFF	TGCGCCAGCAGTGAGTCAAGGTGCGGGGGCTCCTACAATGAGCAGTTCTTC
TRBV30	.	.	TRBJ1-5	CAWSRTGSGMPQHF	TGTGCCTGGAGTCGAACAGGGTCCGGAATGCCCCAGCATTTT
TRBV5-4	.	TRBD1	TRBJ1-1	CASSKNRGDTEAFF	TGTGCCAGCAGCAAAAACAGGGGAGACACTGAAGCTTTCTTT
TRBV18	once	.	TRBJ2-4	CASSPPSGDNIQYF	TGTGCCAGCTCACCACCGTCGGGGGATAACATTCAGTACTTC
TRBV5-1	.	TRBD1	TRBJ1-2	CASSLDGTDYGYTF	TGCGCCAGCAGCTTGGACGGGACAGACTATGGCTACACCTTC
TRBV4-1	once	.	TRBJ1-1	CASSQQGIEAFF	TGCGCCAGCAGCCAACAGGGTATTGAAGCTTTCTTT
TRBV19	.	.	TRBJ1-1	CASSPVRRLAEAFF	TGTGCCAGTAGTCCAGTCAGGCGTCTGGCTGAAGCTTTCTTT
TRBV7-9	.	TRBD1	TRBJ1-6	CASSSGTDNSPLHF	TGTGCCAGCAGCTCCGGGACAGATAATTCACCCCTCCACTTT
TRBV4-2	.	.	TRBJ1-3	CASSQVSSSGNTIYF	TGTGCCAGCAGCCAAGTGTCGAGCTCTGGAAACACCATATATTTT
TRBV12-3/TRBV12-4	.	.	TRBJ1-6	CASSLAAGSPLHF	TGTGCCAGCAGTTTAGCCGCGGGTTCACCCCTCCACTTT
TRBV5-8	.	.	TRBJ1-3	CASSLLSTAPGNTIYF	TGTGCCAGCAGCTTGCTATCGACAGCACCGGGAAACACCATATATTTT
TRBV11-3	.	TRBD1	TRBJ1-2	CASSCGPGGRNYGYTF	TGTGCCAGCAGCTGCGGCCCAGGGGGTAGGAACTATGGCTACACCTTC
TRBV4-2	.	.	TRBJ1-6	CASSQLGGRGNSPLHF	TGTGCCAGCAGCCAACTCGGAGGACGGGGTAATTCACCCCTCCACTTT
TRBV14	.	.	TRBJ2-7	CASSQWGVRSYEQYF	TGTGCCAGCAGCCAGTGGGGCGTCCGCTCCTACGAGCAGTACTTC
TRBV5-1	.	TRBD1	TRBJ2-2	CASSLGPQGAIGELFF	TGCGCCAGCAGCTTGGGGCCACAGGGGGCAATCGGGGAGCTGTTTTTT
TRBV3-1/TRBV3-2	.	TRBD1	TRBJ2-1	CASSLRQGERVRQFF	TGTGCCAGCAGCCTACGACAGGGGGAGAGGGTGAGGCAGTTCTTC
TRBV11-2	.	TRBD2	TRBJ2-1	CASSFRGDGFPDEQFF	TGTGCCAGCAGCTTTCGGGGGGACGGCTTTCCGGATGAGCAGTTCTTC
TRBV6-6	.	TRBD2	TRBJ2-7	CASSPLTSAHEQYF	TGTGCCAGCAGTCCCCTGACTAGCGCGCACGAGCAGTACTTC
TRBV6-5	.	.	TRBJ1-5	CASRDIGNQPQHF	TGTGCCAGCAGGGACATCGGGAATCAGCCCCAGCATTTT